This paragraph reports one T cell receptor beta chain. The antigen remains undetermined. It was through 5'RACE template switching that TCR cDNA was made, with a universal primer site and UMIs added. TCRdb used MiXCR to reprocess the 5' RACE reads, holding one entry per CDR3 protein. Here the sample spans about 110,000 distinct CDR3 sequences, approximately 8.4% being singletons. This sample was taken from a study of T cells after yellow fever vaccination. Study in general: The SMART-Seq v4 Ultra Low Input method served to prepare the low-cell-number fractions. Broader study findings: Abundant clonotypes from the bulk population could get into FACS-sorted repertoires as contaminants. Most primary-vaccination clones reappeared after the booster (about 97% CD4, 88% CD8).

Specimen: CD8+ T cells sorted from PBMCs, collected 45 days after the yellow fever booster vaccination. The sequence was collected from a young man who received the YFV17D yellow fever vaccine.

The CDR3 is CASSYMRVENGYTF. CDR3 DNA: TGTGCCAGCAGTTATATGAGGGTGGAAAATGGCTACACCTTC. This chain links TRBV6-5 with TRBJ1-2; D unresolved. CDR1 is MNHEY and CDR2 is SVGAGI in the germline V gene. Trimming stripped 3 bases from V and 6 bases from J, with 14 bases between. CDR3 length: 14 amino acids.